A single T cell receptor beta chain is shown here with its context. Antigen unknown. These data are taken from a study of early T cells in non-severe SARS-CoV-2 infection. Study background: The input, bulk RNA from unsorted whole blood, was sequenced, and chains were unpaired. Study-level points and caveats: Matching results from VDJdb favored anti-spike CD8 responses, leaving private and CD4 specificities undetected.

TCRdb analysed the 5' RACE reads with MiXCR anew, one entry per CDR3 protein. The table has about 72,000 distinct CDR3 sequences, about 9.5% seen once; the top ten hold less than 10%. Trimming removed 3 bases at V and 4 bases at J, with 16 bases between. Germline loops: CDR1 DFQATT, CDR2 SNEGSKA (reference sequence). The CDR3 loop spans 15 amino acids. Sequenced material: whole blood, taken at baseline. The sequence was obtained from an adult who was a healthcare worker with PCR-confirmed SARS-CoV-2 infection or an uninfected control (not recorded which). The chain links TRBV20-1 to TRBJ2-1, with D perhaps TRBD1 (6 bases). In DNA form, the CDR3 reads TGCAGTGCTAGTAAAACAGACAGGTCTTACAATGAGCAGTTCTTC. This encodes CSASKTDRSYNEQFF.